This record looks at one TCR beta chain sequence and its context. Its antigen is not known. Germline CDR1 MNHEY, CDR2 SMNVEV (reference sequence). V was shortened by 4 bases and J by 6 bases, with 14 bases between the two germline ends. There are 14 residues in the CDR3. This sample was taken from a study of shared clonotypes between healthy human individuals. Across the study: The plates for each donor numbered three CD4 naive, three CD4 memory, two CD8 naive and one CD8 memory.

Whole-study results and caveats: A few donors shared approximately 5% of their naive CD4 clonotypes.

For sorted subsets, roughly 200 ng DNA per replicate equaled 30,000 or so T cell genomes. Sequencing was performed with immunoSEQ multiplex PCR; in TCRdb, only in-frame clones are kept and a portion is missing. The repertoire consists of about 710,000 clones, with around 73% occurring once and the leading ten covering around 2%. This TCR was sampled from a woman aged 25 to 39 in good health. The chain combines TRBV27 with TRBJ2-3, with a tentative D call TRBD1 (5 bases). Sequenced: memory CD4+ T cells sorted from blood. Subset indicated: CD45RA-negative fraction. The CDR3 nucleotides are TGTGCCAGCAGTTCGGGCAGGGCTGGGGATACGCAGTATTTT. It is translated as CASSSGRAGDTQYF.